This T cell receptor beta chain was sequenced in a study of blood T cell repertoires in COVID-19. Repertoires were generated with immunoSEQ multiplex PCR, while TCRdb's copy carries only in-frame clones and drops some. Among about 210,000 clones listed, around nine tenths were seen once. The sequence derives from a man aged 25 to 40 in a cohort exposed to, infected with or recovered from COVID-19 (not recorded which). The sample consisted of PBMCs or T cells enriched from blood (not recorded which).

CDR3 in amino acids: CATSDPARGSPPYNEQFF. The CDR3 coding sequence is TGTGCCACCAGTGACCCTGCCAGGGGGTCCCCCCCCTACAATGAGCAGTTCTTC. The V gene is TRBV24-1, the J gene TRBJ2-1; 7 nucleotides agree with TRBD1. The junction had 13 bases not matched to a gene; V was cut back by 4 bases and J by 2 bases. Germline values: CDR1 KGHDR, CDR2 SFDVKD. The CDR3 loop spans 18 amino acids.